The rows below give T cell receptor beta chains drawn from one sample of a study of blood T cell repertoires in COVID-19. Clones were read by immunoSEQ multiplex PCR, and TCRdb kept only the in-frame ones, dropping some. The table shows some 97,000 clones, with around four fifths occurring only once. Material for sequencing was peripheral blood. The source of these receptors is a man in his fifties or sixties with active or convalescent COVID-19. CDR3s include the opening cysteine and the closing phenylalanine or tryptophan. The order of the fields is J gene, V gene, clone size, D gene, CDR3 DNA, CDR3 protein. A D gene is named only where the DNA matches it firmly. Not every row has a clone size; where given, it reads once, few, many or a size class.

j_call: TRBJ2-3
v_call: TRBV19
clone_size: -
d_call: -
cdr3_nt: TGTGCCAGTAGTAGCGGGATAGCGGATACGCAGTATTTT
cdr3_aa: CASSSGIADTQYF

j_call: TRBJ2-7
v_call: TRBV6-1
clone_size: -
d_call: -
cdr3_nt: TGTGCCAGCAGTGAAGCGGTGAGTTACGAGCAGTACTTC
cdr3_aa: CASSEAVSYEQYF

j_call: TRBJ2-1
v_call: TRBV24-1
clone_size: -
d_call: -
cdr3_nt: TGTGCCACCTCGCCCCCGGGGAGGTCCTACAATGAGCAGTTCTTC
cdr3_aa: CATSPPGRSYNEQFF

j_call: TRBJ1-6
v_call: TRBV6-1
clone_size: -
d_call: -
cdr3_nt: TGTGCCGGATCAGACAGATTTAATTCACCCCTCCACTTT
cdr3_aa: CAGSDRFNSPLHF

j_call: TRBJ1-1
v_call: TRBV13
clone_size: once
d_call: -
cdr3_nt: TGTGCCAGCACCGAGAAGACAGTGAACACTGAAGCTTTCTTT
cdr3_aa: CASTEKTVNTEAFF

j_call: TRBJ2-1
v_call: TRBV28
clone_size: few
d_call: TRBD2
cdr3_nt: TGTGCCAGCAGATCTGCGGCGGGAGGATTTTACAATGAGCAGTTCTTC
cdr3_aa: CASRSAAGGFYNEQFF

j_call: TRBJ2-3
v_call: TRBV19
clone_size: -
d_call: TRBD1
cdr3_nt: TGTGCCAGTAGTAGTAAGGGACAGGCAAAACCAGATACGCAGTATTTT
cdr3_aa: CASSSKGQAKPDTQYF

j_call: TRBJ2-1
v_call: TRBV3-1/TRBV3-2
clone_size: -
d_call: -
cdr3_nt: TGTGCCAGCAGCCAAGATCTGGAGACCTACAATGAGCAGTTCTTC
cdr3_aa: CASSQDLETYNEQFF

j_call: TRBJ2-1
v_call: TRBV7-6
clone_size: -
d_call: -
cdr3_nt: TGTGCCAGCAGCCCTAGGCTCAGGGTCTCCCTAGGTGAGCAGTTCTTC
cdr3_aa: CASSPRLRVSLGEQFF

j_call: TRBJ2-2
v_call: TRBV7-8
clone_size: once
d_call: TRBD1
cdr3_nt: TGTGCCAGCAGCTTTACCACAGGGGCCGGGGAGCTGTTTTTT
cdr3_aa: CASSFTTGAGELFF

j_call: TRBJ2-1
v_call: TRBV9
clone_size: -
d_call: TRBD1
cdr3_nt: TGTGCCAGCAGCACCGGGACAGGGGATGCGAATGAGCAGTTCTTC
cdr3_aa: CASSTGTGDANEQFF

j_call: TRBJ2-7
v_call: TRBV7-2
clone_size: -
d_call: TRBD2
cdr3_nt: TGTGCCAGCAGCTTACACACCGGACTAGCGGTCTCCTACGAGCAGTACTTC
cdr3_aa: CASSLHTGLAVSYEQYF

j_call: TRBJ2-3
v_call: TRBV11-3
clone_size: -
d_call: TRBD2
cdr3_nt: TGTGCCAGCAGCTTTGAGCGGGAGAGGCAGTATTTT
cdr3_aa: CASSFERERQYF

j_call: TRBJ2-5
v_call: TRBV11-3
clone_size: -
d_call: -
cdr3_nt: TGTGCCAGCAGTTCCGACACAAGGAAAAGAGAGACCCAGTACTTC
cdr3_aa: CASSSDTRKRETQYF

j_call: TRBJ1-2
v_call: TRBV5-4
clone_size: -
d_call: -
cdr3_nt: TGTGCCAGCAGCCCGACAGGTTCTAACTATGGCTACACCTTC
cdr3_aa: CASSPTGSNYGYTF

j_call: TRBJ2-3
v_call: TRBV28
clone_size: -
d_call: TRBD1
cdr3_nt: TGTACCAGCACCTCAGGGGGCGGCGCCGTCACAGATACGCAGTATTTT
cdr3_aa: CTSTSGGGAVTDTQYF

j_call: TRBJ1-1
v_call: TRBV7-3
clone_size: -
d_call: -
cdr3_nt: TGTGCCAGCTCTCGGGGGGGAAGCGGCACTGAAGCTTTCTTT
cdr3_aa: CASSRGGSGTEAFF

j_call: TRBJ1-1
v_call: TRBV7-9
clone_size: -
d_call: -
cdr3_nt: TGTGCCAGCAGCCCAGCGGGCCACGGGACTGAAGCTTTCTTT
cdr3_aa: CASSPAGHGTEAFF

j_call: TRBJ2-7
v_call: TRBV4-1
clone_size: -
d_call: TRBD1
cdr3_nt: TGCGCCAGCAGCCAAAGGGGACAGGGGAAATACGAGCAGTACTTC
cdr3_aa: CASSQRGQGKYEQYF

j_call: TRBJ2-7
v_call: TRBV5-4
clone_size: -
d_call: TRBD2
cdr3_nt: TGTGCCAGCAGCGACCCGGGACTAGCAGCCTCCTACGAGCAGTACTTC
cdr3_aa: CASSDPGLAASYEQYF

j_call: TRBJ1-1
v_call: TRBV10-3
clone_size: few
d_call: TRBD1
cdr3_nt: TGTGCCATCAGTGAAAGGACAGGGGAAGGCACTGAAGCTTTCTTT
cdr3_aa: CAISERTGEGTEAFF

j_call: TRBJ1-1
v_call: TRBV27
clone_size: -
d_call: -
cdr3_nt: TGTGCCAGCAGTTTTTTTAGGGGGAACACTGAAGCTTTCTTT
cdr3_aa: CASSFFRGNTEAFF

j_call: TRBJ1-5
v_call: TRBV12-3/TRBV12-4
clone_size: -
d_call: -
cdr3_nt: TGTGCCAGCAGTTTACCTAGACAGCCCCAGCATTTT
cdr3_aa: CASSLPRQPQHF

j_call: TRBJ2-5
v_call: TRBV5-1
clone_size: -
d_call: -
cdr3_nt: TGCGCCAGCAGCGGTGGGCAGGGGGAGACCCAGTACTTC
cdr3_aa: CASSGGQGETQYF

j_call: TRBJ1-5
v_call: TRBV29-1
clone_size: few
d_call: TRBD1
cdr3_nt: TGCAGCGTTGTAGGACAGGGCAGCAATCAGCCCCAGCATTTT
cdr3_aa: CSVVGQGSNQPQHF

j_call: TRBJ2-7
v_call: TRBV7-9
clone_size: -
d_call: TRBD1
cdr3_nt: TGTGCCAGCACCGGGACAGGCAACTCCTACGAGCAGTACTTC
cdr3_aa: CASTGTGNSYEQYF

j_call: TRBJ2-7
v_call: TRBV2
clone_size: once
d_call: TRBD2
cdr3_nt: TGTGCCAGCAGGGGACTAGCTGAAGAGCAGTACTTC
cdr3_aa: CASRGLAEEQYF

j_call: TRBJ2-2
v_call: TRBV7-3
clone_size: once
d_call: -
cdr3_nt: TGTGCCAGCAGCTTTCTAGCAAGCAGCGGGGAGCTGTTTTTT
cdr3_aa: CASSFLASSGELFF

j_call: TRBJ2-1
v_call: TRBV21-1
clone_size: once
d_call: -
cdr3_nt: TGTGCCAGCATTCCGGGACTAGTCCGCAATGAGCAGTTCTTC
cdr3_aa: CASIPGLVRNEQFF

j_call: TRBJ1-1
v_call: TRBV6-5
clone_size: -
d_call: TRBD1
cdr3_nt: TGTGCCAGCAGTACGGGACAGAGAACTGAAGCTTTCTTT
cdr3_aa: CASSTGQRTEAFF

j_call: TRBJ2-3
v_call: TRBV19
clone_size: -
d_call: -
cdr3_nt: TGTGCCAGTAGTGCCCGCTCGTTGAGGAGCACAGATACGCAGTATTTT
cdr3_aa: CASSARSLRSTDTQYF

j_call: TRBJ2-7
v_call: TRBV10-2
clone_size: -
d_call: TRBD2
cdr3_nt: TGCGCCAGCAGTGCGGGACTAGCTTCCTACGAGCAGTACTTC
cdr3_aa: CASSAGLASYEQYF

j_call: TRBJ1-1
v_call: TRBV19
clone_size: -
d_call: TRBD1
cdr3_nt: TGTGCCAGTAGTATCAGGACAGGGAACACTGAAGCTTTCTTT
cdr3_aa: CASSIRTGNTEAFF

j_call: TRBJ2-1
v_call: TRBV5-1
clone_size: -
d_call: TRBD2
cdr3_nt: TGCGCCAGCAGCTTCTGGACTAGCGGATACAATGAGCAGTTCTTC
cdr3_aa: CASSFWTSGYNEQFF

j_call: TRBJ1-5
v_call: TRBV2
clone_size: -
d_call: -
cdr3_nt: TGTGCCAGCAGTGGACCCCTGACCCAGGGTCAGCCCCAGCATTTT
cdr3_aa: CASSGPLTQGQPQHF

j_call: TRBJ2-1
v_call: TRBV2
clone_size: -
d_call: -
cdr3_nt: TGTGCCAGCACCCGGGACAATGAGCAGTTCTTC
cdr3_aa: CASTRDNEQFF

j_call: TRBJ2-2
v_call: TRBV4-1
clone_size: -
d_call: TRBD1
cdr3_nt: TGCGCCAGCAGCCAAGTCAGGGGGCGAACCGGGGAGCTGTTTTTT
cdr3_aa: CASSQVRGRTGELFF

j_call: TRBJ1-4
v_call: TRBV24-1
clone_size: -
d_call: -
cdr3_nt: TGTGCCACCAGCGGGGACTCAACTAATGAAAAACTGTTTTTT
cdr3_aa: CATSGDSTNEKLFF

j_call: TRBJ2-1
v_call: TRBV29-1
clone_size: -
d_call: TRBD2
cdr3_nt: TGCAGCGTTGGGGCTAGCGGGAGGGCCGGGTCCTACAATGAGCAGTTCTTC
cdr3_aa: CSVGASGRAGSYNEQFF

j_call: TRBJ2-7
v_call: TRBV27
clone_size: -
d_call: TRBD1
cdr3_nt: TGTGCCAGCAGTTTATTCAGGGGGAGCAGGTGGAACGAGCAGTACTTC
cdr3_aa: CASSLFRGSRWNEQYF

j_call: TRBJ1-5
v_call: TRBV19
clone_size: -
d_call: TRBD1
cdr3_nt: TGTGCCAGTAAAGTGGGACAGGGGGCTTTTCAGCCCCAGCATTTT
cdr3_aa: CASKVGQGAFQPQHF

j_call: TRBJ1-1
v_call: TRBV11-2
clone_size: -
d_call: TRBD1
cdr3_nt: TGTGCCAGCAGGAGACAGGGGACGAACACTGAAGCTTTCTTT
cdr3_aa: CASRRQGTNTEAFF

j_call: TRBJ1-1
v_call: TRBV18
clone_size: -
d_call: TRBD1
cdr3_nt: TGTGCCAGCTCAACGGACAGGAGTCGTGGCACTGAAGCTTTCTTT
cdr3_aa: CASSTDRSRGTEAFF

j_call: TRBJ1-1
v_call: TRBV6-5
clone_size: -
d_call: -
cdr3_nt: TGTGCCAGCTGGTCGTCGGGAAAGACAGGAACTGAAGCTTTCTTT
cdr3_aa: CASWSSGKTGTEAFF

j_call: TRBJ2-7
v_call: TRBV28
clone_size: -
d_call: -
cdr3_nt: TGTGCCAGCAGGGCGGGAAGCTCCTACGAGCAGTACTTC
cdr3_aa: CASRAGSSYEQYF

j_call: TRBJ1-4
v_call: TRBV5-1
clone_size: -
d_call: -
cdr3_nt: TGCGCCAGCAGCTTAGGGGGAGATAATGAAAAACTGTTTTTT
cdr3_aa: CASSLGGDNEKLFF

j_call: TRBJ2-1
v_call: TRBV7-2
clone_size: -
d_call: TRBD1
cdr3_nt: TGTGCCAGCAGCCCAAGACAGGGTTCCTACAATGAGCAGTTCTTC
cdr3_aa: CASSPRQGSYNEQFF

j_call: TRBJ2-5
v_call: TRBV11-2
clone_size: few
d_call: TRBD1
cdr3_nt: TGTGCCAGCAGCCCGGGTCGGAGGACAGGGGGCGCGGAGACCCAGTACTTC
cdr3_aa: CASSPGRRTGGAETQYF

j_call: TRBJ2-3
v_call: TRBV6-4
clone_size: few
d_call: TRBD2
cdr3_nt: TGTGCCAGCAGTGACGGACTAGCAGGAGATACGCAGTATTTT
cdr3_aa: CASSDGLAGDTQYF

j_call: TRBJ2-5
v_call: TRBV11-2
clone_size: -
d_call: -
cdr3_nt: TGTGCCAGCAGCTTGGTTCTTGGGGGGAGCGGTGAGACCCAGTACTTC
cdr3_aa: CASSLVLGGSGETQYF

j_call: TRBJ2-7
v_call: TRBV19
clone_size: -
d_call: -
cdr3_nt: TGTGCCAGTAGTCTTAGCCCCCCCAGCGAGCAGTACTTC
cdr3_aa: CASSLSPPSEQYF

j_call: TRBJ1-2
v_call: TRBV5-1
clone_size: -
d_call: -
cdr3_nt: TGCGCCAGCAGCTTGGGAGGGCAGGGGAATGATGGCTACACCTTC
cdr3_aa: CASSLGGQGNDGYTF

j_call: TRBJ2-7
v_call: TRBV4-1
clone_size: -
d_call: -
cdr3_nt: TGCGCCAGCAGCCAGCTACAGGGTATCGAGCAGTACTTC
cdr3_aa: CASSQLQGIEQYF

j_call: TRBJ2-1
v_call: TRBV7-2
clone_size: -
d_call: -
cdr3_nt: TGTGCCAGCAGCTTAGCTTTCAGGGCGAATGAGCAGTTCTTC
cdr3_aa: CASSLAFRANEQFF